One and the same sample provided the 18 T cell receptor beta chains below, sequenced in a study of blood T cell repertoires in COVID-19. TCRdb's copy holds only in-frame clones and misses some; the assay was immunoSEQ multiplex PCR. The data show around 68,000 clones, with roughly 87% seen just once and around 5.8% held by the top ten. Sequencing was done on a sample of peripheral blood. The receptors were gathered from a woman aged 45-65 years with acute or convalescent COVID-19.

The rearrangement links TRBV4-2 to TRBJ2-3; D is unclear. Per the germline V gene, CDR1 is LGHNA and CDR2 is YNFKEQ. The V gene lost 3 bases and the J gene lost 1 base, with 14 bases spanning the gap. The CDR3 is made up of 16 amino acids. The CDR3 loop reads CASSQGEGYRTDTQYF. CDR3 DNA sequence: TGTGCCAGCAGCCAGGGCGAAGGTTACCGCACAGATACGCAGTATTTT.

The chain is built from TRBV19 and TRBJ1-2, with D possibly TRBD1 on 6 matching bases. Trimming removed 3 bases at V and 4 bases at J, with 12 bases between. The germline V gene encodes CDR1 LNHDA and CDR2 SQIVND (reference sequence). This CDR3 region has 14 residues. This chain's CDR3 is CASSMGQGSYGYTF. Written as DNA, the CDR3 is TGTGCCAGTAGTATGGGCCAGGGGTCCTATGGCTACACCTTC.

The genes are TRBV5-1 and TRBJ2-7; a weak D match, TRBD2 (6 bases). V lost 8 bases, J lost 5 bases, and 20 bases lay in between. Germline CDR1 is SGHRS and CDR2 is YFSETQ. The CDR3 consists of 14 residues. The CDR3 spells CASSPGLNRDEQYF. Written as DNA, the CDR3 is TGCGCCAGTTCCCCGGGACTTAATCGGGACGAGCAGTACTTC.

The chain combines TRBV6-5 with TRBJ2-1; 7 bases align to TRBD1. The V and J ends lost 6 bases and 8 bases, in that order; junction bases with no gene match: 10. Per the germline V gene, CDR1 is MNHEY and CDR2 is SVGAGI. This CDR3 contains 14 residues. CDR3 protein: CASSAGGTTHEQFF. As DNA, the CDR3 is TGTGCCAGCAGCGCAGGGGGAACCACCCATGAGCAGTTCTTC.

The rearrangement uses TRBV19 and TRBJ1-5; 8 bases line up with TRBD1. The CDR3 has 18 amino acids. The V gene end was trimmed by 2 bases and the J gene end by 0 bases; junction bases not matched to a gene: 9. Germline assignment: CDR1 LNHDA and CDR2 SQIVND (reference sequence). The CDR3 region is CASSIMGQEQYSNQPQHF. The CDR3 bases are TGTGCCAGTAGTATAATGGGACAGGAGCAATATAGCAATCAGCCCCAGCATTTT.

The CDR3 DNA follows: TGTGCCAGCAGCCGAGGGACAGGGTCAAGTTCACCCCTCCACTTT. It is translated as CASSRGTGSSSPLHF. The V and J genes are TRBV7-6 and TRBJ1-6, with TRBD1 matching over 9 bases. The CDR3 consists of 15 residues. The germline gives CDR1 SGHVS, CDR2 FNYEAQ. V was pared by 5 bases and J by 9 bases, with 8 bases of the junction left unmatched.

The V and J genes are TRBV7-2 and TRBJ1-6; TRBD1 agrees at 9 bases. The V gene's germline CDR1 is SGHTA and CDR2 FQGNSA. Trimming removed 3 bases from V and 9 bases from J; junction bases left unmatched: 3. The CDR3 runs 14 residues. The CDR3 bases are TGTGCCAGCAGCTTGGACAGGGGAGGTTCACCCCTCCACTTT. Translating it yields CASSLDRGGSPLHF.

This chain joins TRBV7-2 and TRBJ2-2; 9 bases are shared with TRBD2. The CDR3 sequence is 16 residues long. Germline-derived CDR1 and CDR2 are SGHTA and FQGNSA. With 5 bases clipped from V and 1 base from J, the junction kept 5 bases outside the gene matches. The CDR3: CASSIGTSRNTGELFF. CDR3 DNA: TGTGCCAGCAGCATCGGGACTAGCAGGAACACCGGGGAGCTGTTTTTT.

The chain uses TRBV28 and TRBJ1-4; 7 bases match TRBD1. V lost 7 bases, J lost 8 bases, and 13 bases stayed unmatched. Germline assignment: CDR1 MDHEN and CDR2 SYDVKM. CDR3 length equals 15 residues. DNA of the CDR3: TGTGCCAGCAATGGGGGAACAGGGGTTAGGGAAAAACTGTTTTTT. Amino acids: CASNGGTGVREKLFF.

Comment on this clone: This sample includes further DNA sequences coding for the same CDR3. V gene TRBV30 combines with J gene TRBJ2-7; no clear D. Trimming shortened V by 0 bases and J by 6 bases, and 9 bases separated the two germline ends. This CDR3 is built from 12 residues. Germline assignment: CDR1 GTSNPN and CDR2 SVGIG (reference sequence). CDR3 in amino acids: CAWSVPPVEQYF. The DNA for the CDR3 is TGTGCCTGGAGTGTACCCCCAGTCGAGCAGTACTTC.

The V and J genes are TRBV7-2 and TRBJ2-1, with 9 bases lining up with TRBD2. The CDR3 is made up of 15 amino acids. The germline V gene has CDR1 SGHTA and CDR2 FQGNSA. The V gene end was trimmed by 5 bases and the J gene end by 5 bases; junction bases not matched to a gene: 7. The CDR3 DNA follows: TGTGCCAGCAGCCTCAATAGCGGGAGCCACAATGAGCAGTTCTTC. Its protein is CASSLNSGSHNEQFF. The full variable domain, in which reference TRBV7-2 and TRBJ2-1 provide the parts outside the CDR3, is GAGVSQSPSNKVTEKGKDVELRCDPISGHTALYWYRQSLGQGLEFLIYFQGNSAPDKSGLPSDRFSAERTGGSVSTLTIQRTQQEDSAVYLCASSLNSGSHNEQFFGPGTRLTVL.

V usage is TRBV6-2 or TRBV6-3 and J usage is TRBJ2-7; D is unclear. This CDR3 has 14 amino acids. The V gene's germline CDR1 is MNHEY and CDR2 SVGEGT. V was cut by 4 bases and J by 1 base, with 11 bases left in between. CDR3 in amino acids: CASSLRDLSYEQYF. The CDR3 DNA is TGTGCCAGCAGTTTAAGAGATCTTTCCTACGAGCAGTACTTC.

The chain recombines TRBV4-1 with TRBJ2-1, with 9 bases that match TRBD2. With V trimmed by 1 base and J by 12 bases, 16 bases remained unmatched. The germline CDR1 and CDR2 sequences are MGHRA and YSYEKL. The CDR3 contains 17 residues. The CDR3 spells CASSQGGVAGVLGGQFF. The CDR3 DNA reads TGCGCCAGCAGCCAAGGGGGGGTAGCGGGAGTTCTAGGCGGGCAGTTCTTC.

V usage is TRBV2 and J usage is TRBJ1-2; a possible D gene is TRBD1 (5 bases). This CDR3 is built from 14 residues. Germline-derived CDR1 and CDR2 are SNHLY and FYNNEI. V lost 2 bases and J lost 4, with 11 bases in between. DNA for the CDR3: TGTGCCAGCAGTGAATATAGGGGTCCCTATGGCTACACCTTC. Residues: CASSEYRGPYGYTF.

V and J are TRBV7-9 and TRBJ1-2, with D perhaps TRBD1 (6 bases). Germline-derived CDR1 and CDR2 are SEHNR and FQNEAQ (reference sequence). The CDR3 extends over 14 amino acids. Trimming left V 0 bases short and J 4 bases short, with 9 bases between. The CDR3 loop is CASSLAAGAYGYTF. The CDR3 DNA is TGTGCCAGCAGCTTAGCGGCAGGGGCCTATGGCTACACCTTC.

This clone was detected a few times. The chain couples TRBV9 to TRBJ2-5; maybe TRBD2 (6 bases). Germline V gene lookup returns CDR1 SGDLS and CDR2 YYNGEE. V lost 3 bases and J lost 5, with 14 bases in between. This CDR3 region has 14 residues. The CDR3 DNA reads as TGTGCCAGCAGCGCGGGACTCCACATGGAGACCCAGTACTTC. This encodes CASSAGLHMETQYF.

The J gene is TRBJ1-1, the V gene TRBV19; 8 nucleotides align to TRBD1. Trimming cost V 3 bases and J 1 base; bases outside gene matches: 7. Germline V gives CDR1 LNHDA, CDR2 SQIVND (reference sequence). The CDR3 has 16 amino acids. CDR3 coding DNA: TGTGCCAGTAGTATTAGATTAGGACAGGGGAACACTGAAGCTTTCTTT. As protein: CASSIRLGQGNTEAFF.

The rearrangement links TRBV6-5 to TRBJ1-1; 8 nucleotides match TRBD1. Germline V lookup: CDR1 MNHEY, CDR2 SVGAGI. V dropped 6 bases and J dropped 4; count of bases not matched to a gene: 4. This CDR3 is 13 amino acids long. The CDR3 is CASRLTGGTEAFF. The CDR3 nucleotides read TGTGCCAGCAGATTAACAGGGGGCACTGAAGCTTTCTTT.